What follows describes a single T cell receptor beta chain. The target antigen is unknown. TCRB was sequenced at Survey level resolution. TCRdb's table, derived via immunoSEQ multiplex PCR, lists solely in-frame clones and lacks some. The data show over 25,000 clones, about four fifths seen once. Time point here: 2014-2015 season, pre-vaccination. The sample belongs to a study of follicular helper T cells after annual influenza vaccination. General study results and limits: Productive TCRB sequences came from only roughly 10-23% of cells.

The CDR3 loop spans 15 amino acids. CDR1 and CDR2 from the germline V gene are SGHDT and YYEEEE. The J segment lost 10 bases and the V segment lost 4 bases, leaving 9 bases of the junction unmatched. This specimen was CXCR5+ CD38- circulating T follicular helper cells from blood, taken on the day of influenza vaccination. Subset given: circulating Tfh, non-naive CD4+CXCR5+PD-1+ (ICOS+CD38+ or ICOS-CD38-). This chain links TRBV5-6 with TRBJ2-1; the match to TRBD2 covers 12 bases. The TCR sequence derives from an adult who received the influenza vaccine. The CDR3 spells CASSGSSGGAGEQFF. The CDR3 nucleotides are TGTGCCAGCAGCGGCTCTAGCGGGGGGGCCGGGGAGCAGTTCTTC.